This entry features one TCR beta chain sequence. Its antigen remains unidentified. CDR1 and CDR2 from the germline V gene are MRHNA and SNTAGT. The CDR3 has 15 residues. Deletions cut 6 bases from V and 0 bases from J, with 13 bases between. The data derive from a study of T cell repertoires in aging, cancer and after chemotherapy. Study-wide context: About 10 million TCR reads made up the full dataset. Study observations and caveats: In healthy donors, age-related TCR diversity loss mainly reflected lost richness. Rebound thymic output was suggested by rising median generation probability during chemotherapy in each cancer cohort.

The template was genomic DNA from peripheral blood, not RNA. A mixed TRB-A/B primer pool amplified rearranged TRB by multiplex touch-down PCR. TCRdb reprocessed the multiplex PCR reads via MiXCR and lists one record per CDR3 protein. The top ten hold around 12% of the sample, which has 8,000 to 9,000 distinct CDR3 sequences, about 41% seen once. The chain recombines TRBV6-4 with TRBJ2-3, with D possibly matching TRBD2 (6 bases). This clonotype was sampled from a human donor with a solid tumor. Material: blood. The CDR3 sequence: CASSLGLASTDTQYF. In DNA form, the CDR3 reads TGTGCCAGCAGCCTGGGACTGGCGAGCACAGATACGCAGTATTTT.